This T cell receptor beta chain was captured by sequencing in a study of T cell clusters in autoimmune cytopenias. Study-level information: Per sample, median TRB depth was roughly 56,000 reads, yielding a median roughly 2,000 distinct clonotypes.

Each sample's input was roughly 270 ng genomic DNA, 30,000 to 45,000 genome equivalents. Germline loops: CDR1 KGHSH, CDR2 LQKENI. CDR3 length equals 13 residues. One tube held mixed TRB-A and TRB-B primer pools for touch-down PCR. From its re-call of the multiplex PCR reads, TCRdb lists each CDR3 protein once, without DNA. Its clone listing holds about 7,500 distinct CDR3 sequences. The sample taken for sequencing was peripheral blood. V and J are TRBV18 and TRBJ1-2. The clonotype originates from a human donor with an autoimmune cytopenia or autoimmune hepatitis (not recorded which). The CDR3 loop is CASSPSGGYGYTF.